The 25 T cell receptor beta chains below come from one sample, sequenced in a study of response to subunit inactivated influenza vaccine. TCRdb independently ran MiXCR on the RT-PCR reads; one entry per CDR3 protein. The table lists about 500,000 distinct CDR3 sequences, around 7.7% of them singletons. Sequenced material: PBMCs from blood, taken around 25 months after vaccination. These receptor sequences come from a man in his fifties or sixties who received an inactivated influenza vaccine.

The J gene is TRBJ1-6, the V gene TRBV4-3, with D unclear. Looked up from germline, CDR1 is LGHNA and CDR2 is YSLEER. V was trimmed by 1 base and J by 7 bases, leaving 8 bases between them. The CDR3 is made up of 14 amino acids. CDR3 DNA: TGCGCCAGCAGCCAAGGAGAACGGAATTCACCCCTCCACTTT. Its translation is CASSQGERNSPLHF.

There are a few counts of this clonotype. The chain links TRBV27 to TRBJ2-2; 9 bases align to TRBD1. The CDR3 extends over 14 amino acids. The V and J ends lost 6 bases and 6 bases, in that order; junction bases with no gene match: 5. Germline V gene sequence: CDR1 MNHEY, CDR2 SMNVEV (reference sequence). The CDR3 DNA reads TGTGCCAGCAGCCGCTGGACAGGGGCCGGGGAGCTGTTTTTT. This sequence encodes CASSRWTGAGELFF.

The chain combines TRBV4-3 with TRBJ2-7; 12 bases are shared with TRBD2. Germline CDR1 reads LGHNA; CDR2 reads YSLEER. The CDR3 contains 13 residues. The junction had 3 bases not matched to a gene; V was cut back by 5 bases and J by 7 bases. The CDR3 protein is CASSGLAGGEQYF. The CDR3 DNA is TGCGCCAGCAGCGGGCTAGCGGGAGGGGAGCAGTACTTC.

This clonotype showed up just a few times. The CDR3 is CASSNGRSTDTQYF. The CDR3 DNA follows: TGTGCCAGCAGCAACGGACGGTCTACAGATACGCAGTATTTT. J is TRBJ2-3 and V is TRBV5-5; D unresolved. The germline V gene has CDR1 SGHKS and CDR2 YYEKEE (reference sequence). This CDR3 has 14 residues. V gave up 4 bases and J gave up 3 bases, with 12 bases separating them.

The chain has TRBV5-1 and TRBJ2-7, with D perhaps TRBD2 (6 bases). Germline CDR1 SGHRS, CDR2 YFSETQ. The CDR3 runs to 14 residues. V was trimmed by 4 bases and J by 7 bases, leaving 18 bases between them. The CDR3 sequence is CASSPDPGTWEQYF. Here the CDR3 DNA reads TGCGCCAGCAGCCCGGACCCCGGGACTTGGGAGCAGTACTTC.

Many counts were recorded for this clonotype. Here the CDR3 reads CASSGTGSNEQFF. The CDR3, as DNA: TGTGCCAGCAGCGGGACAGGGTCCAATGAGCAGTTCTTC. The chain carries TRBV5-6 and TRBJ2-1; TRBD1 agrees at 9 bases. Germline CDR1 is SGHDT and CDR2 is YYEEEE. The junction had 2 bases not matched to a gene; V was cut back by 4 bases and J by 6 bases. The CDR3 extends over 13 amino acids.

The chain uses TRBV12-3 or TRBV12-4 and TRBJ1-5; TRBD1 agrees at 7 bases. V trimming: 4 bases; J trimming: 2 bases; junction bases outside the gene matches: 17. This CDR3 is 19 amino acids long. The CDR3 region is CASSYYRGPRSVGNQPQHF. CDR3 DNA: TGTGCCAGCAGTTACTACAGGGGCCCGAGATCGGTTGGCAATCAGCCCCAGCATTTT.

There are a few counts of this clonotype. The chain recombines TRBV4-2 with TRBJ2-7; D possibly matches TRBD1 or TRBD2 (5 bases each). Deletions cut 5 bases from V and 1 base from J, with 18 bases between. The CDR3 length is 16 residues. Germline assignment: CDR1 LGHNA and CDR2 YNFKEQ. CDR3 sequence: CASSSQPGTDSYEQYF. As DNA, the CDR3 is TGTGCCAGCAGCTCTCAACCCGGGACCGATTCCTACGAGCAGTACTTC.

This clonotype turned up a few times. The CDR3 loop is CASRSSGNIQYF. CDR3 coding DNA: TGTGCCAGCAGGTCTAGTGGAAACATTCAGTACTTC. V and J are TRBV7-2 and TRBJ2-4; no definite D call. V lost 6 bases and J 6 bases, leaving 9 bases between the germline ends. Germline CDR1 SGHTA, CDR2 FQGNSA. The CDR3 consists of 12 residues.

A few counts support this clonotype. The chain links TRBV15 to TRBJ1-5, with D possibly being TRBD1 (6 bases). This CDR3 spans 15 amino acids. CDR1 is LNHNV and CDR2 is YYDKDF in the germline V gene (reference sequence). The V and J ends lost 8 bases and 2 bases respectively, with 16 bases between them. CDR3 sequence (DNA): TGTGCCACCCGAAGAGGGGGTTTGGGCAATCAGCCCCAGCATTTT. Protein: CATRRGGLGNQPQHF.

This clonotype has just a few counts. V usage is TRBV6-2 or TRBV6-3 and J usage is TRBJ2-2; 8 nucleotides line up with TRBD2. The CDR3 contains 15 residues. V shed 1 base, J shed 8 bases, and the junction held 6 bases outside the gene matches. The germline V gene encodes CDR1 MNHEY and CDR2 SVGEGT. The CDR3 is CASSYLRLASGELFF. CDR3 sequence (DNA): TGTGCCAGCAGTTACTTACGACTAGCGTCGGGGGAGCTGTTTTTT.

The DNA for the CDR3 is TGTGCCAGCAGTGAGGTTGGTGGCTACACCTTC. Protein: CASSEVGGYTF. V gene TRBV25-1 combines with J gene TRBJ1-2; D is ambiguous. The germline V gene encodes CDR1 MGHDK and CDR2 SYGVNS. CDR3 length: 11 amino acids. V lost 3 bases, J lost 7 bases, and 6 bases lay in between.

The rearrangement links TRBV5-1 to TRBJ2-5; 9 positions match TRBD2. Germline values: CDR1 SGHRS, CDR2 YFSETQ. V dropped 2 bases and J dropped 4; count of bases not matched to a gene: 3. This CDR3 is 14 amino acids long. The CDR3: CASSFRGGAETQYF. The CDR3 region has the DNA TGCGCCAGCAGCTTCCGCGGGGGGGCAGAGACCCAGTACTTC.

This clonotype was seen ten or more times. The V gene is TRBV7-9, the J gene TRBJ1-2, with D uncertain. This CDR3 has 12 amino acids. V dropped 6 bases and J dropped 7 bases, with 12 bases sitting between them. The germline V gene has CDR1 SEHNR and CDR2 FQNEAQ (reference sequence). The CDR3 DNA sequence: TGTGCCAGCAGGTTATCCTCCGGTGGCTACACCTTC. This translates into CASRLSSGGYTF.

The V and J genes are TRBV6-6 and TRBJ2-6; D unclear. Germline V gene data show CDR1 as MNHNY and CDR2 as SVGAGI (reference sequence). V gave up 8 bases and J gave up 4 bases, with 6 bases separating them. CDR3 length: 12 amino acids. The CDR3 DNA follows: TGTGCCAGCCAATCCGGGGCCAACGTCCTGACTTTC. This translates into CASQSGANVLTF.

This clonotype occurred many times. The rearrangement uses TRBV5-1 and TRBJ2-7; no reliable D call. The V end was cut by 2 bases, the J end by 5 bases, with 5 bases between. The germline V gene has CDR1 SGHRS and CDR2 YFSETQ. This CDR3 comprises 11 residues. In nucleotides, the CDR3 is TGCGCCAGCAGCTTAAGGAACGAGCAGTACTTC. This gives the protein CASSLRNEQYF.

This clonotype has just a few counts. The chain links TRBV10-3 to TRBJ2-2; TRBD2 aligns across 9 bases. Per the germline V gene, CDR1 is ENHRY and CDR2 is SYGVKD. This CDR3 region has 13 residues. The ends lost 4 bases at V and 7 bases at J; junction bases unmatched: 1. The chain's CDR3 is CAISGTSVGELFF. The CDR3 nucleotides read TGTGCCATCAGTGGGACTAGCGTCGGGGAGCTGTTTTTT.

V gene TRBV6-2 or TRBV6-3 combines with J gene TRBJ2-7; D possibly corresponds to TRBD1 (6 bases). Per germline, CDR1 MNHEY and CDR2 SVGEGT. The V end was cut by 7 bases, the J end by 7 bases, with 26 bases between. This CDR3 has 16 residues. CDR3 sequence: CASTAGERYLIYEQYF. As DNA, the CDR3 is TGTGCCAGCACCGCAGGGGAGCGGTATTTGATCTATGAGCAGTACTTC.

The chain links TRBV5-1 to TRBJ2-1, with TRBD2 matching over 10 bases. Per the germline V gene, CDR1 is SGHRS and CDR2 is YFSETQ. The CDR3 consists of 17 residues. Losses at the gene ends were 3 bases for V and 4 bases for J; bases not matched to a gene: 10. The CDR3 coding sequence is TGCGCCAGCAGCTCGGGACTAGCGACCAATTATTACAATGAGCAGTTCTTC. This codes for CASSSGLATNYYNEQFF.

The J gene is TRBJ2-3, the V gene TRBV29-1; D is perhaps TRBD1 or TRBD2 (5 bases each). Germline V lookup: CDR1 SQVTM, CDR2 ANQGSEA. V lost 1 base to trimming and J lost 6 bases, with 11 bases between them. CDR3 length: 13 residues. The CDR3 is CSVEARGTDTQYF. In DNA, the CDR3 is TGCAGCGTTGAAGCAAGAGGGACCGATACGCAGTATTTT.

The sample holds many counts of this clonotype. This chain connects TRBV3-1 to TRBJ2-6; D is unclear. CDR3 length: 14 amino acids. CDR1 LGHDT and CDR2 YNNKEL come from the germline V gene (reference sequence). The V gene lost 0 bases and the J gene lost 3 bases, with 3 bases spanning the gap. CDR3 sequence reads: CASSQDIGANVLTF. The CDR3 nucleotides are TGTGCCAGCAGCCAAGATATTGGGGCCAACGTCCTGACTTTC.

This clonotype was observed a handful of times. The CDR3 DNA follows: TGTGCCAGCAGTTCGCGACAGGGGGCTAGTAACTATGGCTACACCTTC. Translated: CASSSRQGASNYGYTF. V is TRBV28 and J is TRBJ1-2; 10 nucleotides match TRBD1. CDR1 and CDR2 (germline): MDHEN, SYDVKM. The CDR3 covers 16 residues. The V and J ends lost 4 bases and 1 base, in that order; junction bases with no gene match: 6.

This clonotype came up many times. The chain has TRBV5-1 and TRBJ2-7; D might be TRBD2 (5 bases). This CDR3 region has 14 residues. Trimming stripped 2 bases from V and 5 bases from J, with 14 bases between. Germline V gene sequence: CDR1 SGHRS, CDR2 YFSETQ. The CDR3 DNA reads as TGCGCCAGCAGCTTAGGGAGTTTCACCGACGAGCAGTACTTC. It codes for CASSLGSFTDEQYF.

J is TRBJ1-1 and V is TRBV5-1, with 8 positions matching TRBD1. The germline V gene encodes CDR1 SGHRS and CDR2 YFSETQ. V trimming: 3 bases; J trimming: 5 bases; junction bases outside the gene matches: 6. CDR3 length equals 14 residues. CDR3 bases: TGCGCCAGCAGCTATCAGGACAGGGCAACTGAAGCTTTCTTT. Residues: CASSYQDRATEAFF.

This chain links TRBV20-1 with TRBJ1-3; D is uncertain. Germline V lookup: CDR1 DFQATT, CDR2 SNEGSKA (reference sequence). V shed 6 bases and J shed 0 bases, with 6 bases lying between them. The CDR3 consists of 12 residues. CDR3 amino acids: CSALGSGNTIYF. CDR3 DNA sequence: TGCAGTGCCTTGGGCTCTGGAAACACCATATATTTT.